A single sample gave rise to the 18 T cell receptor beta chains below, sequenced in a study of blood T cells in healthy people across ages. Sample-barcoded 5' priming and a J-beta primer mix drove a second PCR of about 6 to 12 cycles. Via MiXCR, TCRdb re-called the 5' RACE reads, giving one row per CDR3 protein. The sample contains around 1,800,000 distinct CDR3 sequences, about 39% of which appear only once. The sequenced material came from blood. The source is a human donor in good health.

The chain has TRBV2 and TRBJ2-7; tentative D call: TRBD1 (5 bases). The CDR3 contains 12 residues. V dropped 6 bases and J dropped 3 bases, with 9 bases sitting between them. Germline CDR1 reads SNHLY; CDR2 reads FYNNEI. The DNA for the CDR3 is TGTGCCAGCAGGACAGAGTACTACGAGCAGTACTTC. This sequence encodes CASRTEYYEQYF.

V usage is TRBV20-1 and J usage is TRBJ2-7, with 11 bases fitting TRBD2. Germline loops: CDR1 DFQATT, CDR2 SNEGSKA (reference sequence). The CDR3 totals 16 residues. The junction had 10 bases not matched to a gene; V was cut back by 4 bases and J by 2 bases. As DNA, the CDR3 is TGCAGTGCTAATGCGGCTAGCGGGGGGCTGGCCTACGAGCAGTACTTC. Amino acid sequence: CSANAASGGLAYEQYF.

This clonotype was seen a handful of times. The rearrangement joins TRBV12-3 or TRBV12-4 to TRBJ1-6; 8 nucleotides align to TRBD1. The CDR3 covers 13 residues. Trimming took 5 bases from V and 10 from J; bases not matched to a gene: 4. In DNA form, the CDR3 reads TGTGCCAGCAGTGGACAGGGTGGATCACCCCTCCACTTT. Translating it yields CASSGQGGSPLHF.

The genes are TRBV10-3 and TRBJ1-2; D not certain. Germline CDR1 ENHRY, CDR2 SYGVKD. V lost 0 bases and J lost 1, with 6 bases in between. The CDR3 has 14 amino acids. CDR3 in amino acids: CAISESGVNYGYTF. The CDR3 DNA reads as TGTGCCATCAGTGAGTCGGGAGTTAACTATGGCTACACCTTC.

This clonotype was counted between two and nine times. The CDR3 here is CASSRTSGGAIGETQYF. The CDR3 region has the DNA TGTGCCAGCAGCCGGACTAGCGGGGGGGCCATCGGAGAGACCCAGTACTTC. This sequence joins TRBV4-2 and TRBJ2-5; the match to TRBD2 covers 15 bases. This CDR3 comprises 17 residues. The trim removed 4 bases at V and 4 bases at J, leaving 7 bases unmatched. In germline, CDR1 is LGHNA, CDR2 YNFKEQ.

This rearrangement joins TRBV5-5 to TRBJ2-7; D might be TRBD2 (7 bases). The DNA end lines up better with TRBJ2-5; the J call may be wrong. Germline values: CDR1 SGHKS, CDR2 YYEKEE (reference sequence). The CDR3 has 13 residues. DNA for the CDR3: TGTGCCAGCGACTTGGGAGGGGGGCAGACCCAGTACTTC. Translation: CASDLGGGQTQYF.

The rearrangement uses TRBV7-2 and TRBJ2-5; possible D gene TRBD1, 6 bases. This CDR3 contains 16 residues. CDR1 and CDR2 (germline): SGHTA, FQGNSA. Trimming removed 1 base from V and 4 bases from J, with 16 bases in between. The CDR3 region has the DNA TGTGCCAGCAGCTTAGTAGGGCTACAGGGTAGAGAGACCCAGTACTTC. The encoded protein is CASSLVGLQGRETQYF.

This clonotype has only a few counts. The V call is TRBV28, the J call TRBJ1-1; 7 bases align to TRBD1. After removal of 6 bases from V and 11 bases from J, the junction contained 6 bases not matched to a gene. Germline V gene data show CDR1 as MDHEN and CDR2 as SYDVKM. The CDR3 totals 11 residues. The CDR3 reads CASSSTGDAFF. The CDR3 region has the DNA TGTGCCAGCAGCTCTACAGGGGACGCTTTCTTT.

The DNA of the CDR3 is TGTGCCAGCAGCTTAAGATGGGCAGGCGCTTCCTACAATGAGCAGTACTTC. It is translated as CASSLRWAGASYNEQYF. The rearrangement joins TRBV7-9 to TRBJ2-1, with D unresolved. Near its end, the DNA agrees better with TRBJ2-7, so the J call may be wrong. CDR1 and CDR2 from the germline V gene are SEHNR and FQNEAQ (reference sequence). The CDR3 runs 17 residues.

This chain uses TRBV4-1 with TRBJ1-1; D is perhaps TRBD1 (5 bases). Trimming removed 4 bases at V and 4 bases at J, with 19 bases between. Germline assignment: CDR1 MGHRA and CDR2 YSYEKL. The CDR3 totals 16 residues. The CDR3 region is CASSRQGLTESTEAFF. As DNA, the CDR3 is TGCGCCAGCAGCCGCCAGGGTCTGACAGAATCCACTGAAGCTTTCTTT.

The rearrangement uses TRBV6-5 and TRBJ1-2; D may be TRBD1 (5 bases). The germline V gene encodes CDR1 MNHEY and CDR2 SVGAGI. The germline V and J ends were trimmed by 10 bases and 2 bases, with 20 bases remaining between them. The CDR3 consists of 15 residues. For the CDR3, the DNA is TGTGCCATCAGGAAATTATCGGGGGGGAACTATGGCTACACCTTC. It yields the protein CAIRKLSGGNYGYTF.

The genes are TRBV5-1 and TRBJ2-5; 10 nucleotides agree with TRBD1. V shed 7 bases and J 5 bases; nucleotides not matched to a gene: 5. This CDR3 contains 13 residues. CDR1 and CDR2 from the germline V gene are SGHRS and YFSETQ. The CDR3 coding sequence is TGCGCCAGCGCCGAGACAGGGGGCGAGACCCAGTACTTC. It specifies CASAETGGETQYF.

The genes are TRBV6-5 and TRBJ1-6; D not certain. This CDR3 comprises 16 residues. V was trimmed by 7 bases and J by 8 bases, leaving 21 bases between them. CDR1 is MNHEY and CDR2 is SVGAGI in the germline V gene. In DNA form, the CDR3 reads TGTGCCAGCATGCCCTTTGCCTGGCAGCTCGATTCACCCCTCCACTTT. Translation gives CASMPFAWQLDSPLHF.

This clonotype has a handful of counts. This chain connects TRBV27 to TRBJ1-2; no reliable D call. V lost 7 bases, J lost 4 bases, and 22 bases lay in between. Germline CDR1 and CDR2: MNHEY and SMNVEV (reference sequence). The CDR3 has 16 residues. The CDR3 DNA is TGTGCCAGCAACCCACGATATGGGGAAACCCCCTATGGCTACACCTTC. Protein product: CASNPRYGETPYGYTF.

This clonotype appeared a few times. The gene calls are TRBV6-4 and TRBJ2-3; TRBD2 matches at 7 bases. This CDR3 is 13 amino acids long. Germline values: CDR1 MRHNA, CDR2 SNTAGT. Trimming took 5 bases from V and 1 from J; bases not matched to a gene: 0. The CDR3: CASSTSGTDTQYF. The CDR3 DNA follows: TGTGCCAGCAGTACTAGCGGCACAGATACGCAGTATTTT.

The CDR3, as DNA: TGCGCCAGCAGCCAAGAGTCTAGGTACTATAATACAGATACGCAGTATTTT. Translation gives CASSQESRYYNTDTQYF. The chain recombines TRBV4-1 with TRBJ2-3; D is unresolved. The length of the CDR3 is 17 residues. The germline V and J ends were trimmed by 0 bases and 3 bases, with 16 bases remaining between them. Germline-derived CDR1 and CDR2 are MGHRA and YSYEKL.

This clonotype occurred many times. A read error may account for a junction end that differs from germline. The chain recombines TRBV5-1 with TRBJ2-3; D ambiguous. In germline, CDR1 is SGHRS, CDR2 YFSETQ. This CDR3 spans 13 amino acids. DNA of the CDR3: TGTGCCAGCAGTTTATTGCCGACAGATACGCAGTATTTT. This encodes CASSLLPTDTQYF.

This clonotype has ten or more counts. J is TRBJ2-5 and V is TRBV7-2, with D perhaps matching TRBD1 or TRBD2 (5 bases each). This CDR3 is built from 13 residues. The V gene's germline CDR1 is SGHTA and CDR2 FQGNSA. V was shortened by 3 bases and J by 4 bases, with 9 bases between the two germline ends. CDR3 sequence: CASSFTGLETQYF. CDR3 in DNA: TGTGCCAGCAGCTTCACAGGACTAGAGACCCAGTACTTC.